This passage covers 15 T cell receptor beta chains from one sample sequenced in a study of OX40 agonist ivuxolimab in advanced cancers. Preparation of the library involved the immunoSEQ multiplex PCR assay. TCRdb limited this immuneACCESS table to in-frame rearrangements with V and J called. A share of clones is missing; checked studies link under half to unresolved V genes, and the rest is unexplained. The sample table holds roughly 73,000 clones, of which just over 85% were seen once. Around 2.7% of the sample comes from the top ten. The sequencing here drew on CD4+ or CD8+ T cells sorted from blood, taken in a trial of the OX40 agonist ivuxolimab. The source is an adult with an advanced solid tumor such as melanoma, head and neck, liver or kidney cancer.

This chain connects TRBV6-1 to TRBJ2-7; perhaps TRBD1 as D (5 bases). V was clipped by 8 bases and J by 2 bases, with 13 bases between them. The germline gives CDR1 MNHNS, CDR2 SASEGT. The CDR3 is made up of 13 amino acids. The CDR3 DNA reads TGTGCCAGCGCGGCAGGACAAACCTACGAGCAGTACTTC. This encodes CASAAGQTYEQYF.

This sequence joins TRBV7-6 and TRBJ1-3, with D maybe TRBD1 (5 bases). The CDR3 spans 16 residues. V was clipped by 1 base and J by 2 bases, with 12 bases between them. CDR1 is SGHVS and CDR2 is FNYEAQ in the germline V gene. The CDR3 nucleotides are TGTGCCAGCAGCTTAGGAGGAGTGGGGGCTGGAAACACCATATATTTT. Translated: CASSLGGVGAGNTIYF.

The chain combines TRBV4-1 with TRBJ1-4; D might be TRBD1 (6 bases). V lost 0 bases to trimming and J lost 0 bases, with 8 bases between them. CDR1 MGHRA and CDR2 YSYEKL come from the germline V gene. The CDR3 runs to 16 residues. In DNA form, the CDR3 reads TGCGCCAGCAGCCAAGATCGGACAGCAACTAATGAAAAACTGTTTTTT. This translates into CASSQDRTATNEKLFF.

This clone was counted only a few times. V and J are TRBV12-5 and TRBJ2-5; D is ambiguous. The CDR3 is made up of 13 amino acids. Between the trimmed V and J ends, which lost 2 bases and 5 bases, there was a span of 9 bases. Germline V gives CDR1 LGHNT, CDR2 FRNRAP. CDR3 amino acids: CASGLTPRETQYF. CDR3 sequence (DNA): TGTGCTAGTGGTTTGACCCCGCGGGAGACCCAGTACTTC.

The rearrangement uses TRBV23-1 and TRBJ2-2; maybe TRBD1 (5 bases). TRBV23-1 is designated an ORF whose function remains uncertain. This CDR3 has 15 amino acids. V dropped 3 bases and J dropped 5 bases, with 13 bases sitting between them. The CDR3 is CASSQGKGRTGELFF. CDR3 bases: TGCGCCAGCAGTCAGGGGAAGGGGCGGACCGGGGAGCTGTTTTTT.

This clone was seen ten or more times. V usage is TRBV5-1 and J usage is TRBJ2-2, with D perhaps TRBD1 or TRBD2 (5 bases each). Trimming left V 0 bases short and J 2 bases short, with 8 bases between. This CDR3 has 15 residues. CDR1 and CDR2 from the germline V gene are SGHRS and YFSETQ. The CDR3 DNA reads as TGCGCCAGCAGCTTGGTGGGGGATAACACCGGGGAGCTGTTTTTT. Amino acids: CASSLVGDNTGELFF.

The V and J genes are TRBV5-1 and TRBJ2-2; 10 positions agree with TRBD2. Trimming at V came to 0 bases and at J to 5 bases, leaving 4 bases not matched to a gene. In germline, CDR1 is SGHRS, CDR2 YFSETQ. The CDR3 consists of 16 residues. The CDR3 nucleotides are TGCGCCAGCAGCTTGGAGCGGGAGGGTTTGACCGGGGAGCTGTTTTTT. It encodes CASSLEREGLTGELFF. The variable domain in full, completed from reference TRBV5-1 and TRBJ2-2, reads KAGVTQTPRYLIKTRGQQVTLSCSPISGHRSVSWYQQTPGQGLQFLFEYFSETQRNKGNFPGRFSGRQFSNSRSEMNVSTLELGDSALYLCASSLEREGLTGELFFGEGSRLTVL.

V gene TRBV7-9 combines with J gene TRBJ2-3, with 8 bases that match TRBD2. Germline V lookup: CDR1 SEHNR, CDR2 FQNEAQ (reference sequence). CDR3 size: 15 residues. Trimming at V came to 2 bases and at J to 1 base, leaving 2 bases not matched to a gene. CDR3 in amino acids: CASSLMTSGTDTQYF. DNA for the CDR3: TGTGCCAGCAGCTTAATGACTAGCGGCACAGATACGCAGTATTTT.

The gene calls are TRBV15 and TRBJ1-2; 8 bases are shared with TRBD1. This CDR3 comprises 15 residues. Germline trimming cut 3 bases from V and 2 bases from J; bases unmatched to any gene: 5. Germline V lookup: CDR1 LNHNV, CDR2 YYDKDF (reference sequence). The CDR3 nucleotides are TGTGCCACCAGCAGGCTGACAGGGGTAAACTATGGCTACACCTTC. The encoded protein is CATSRLTGVNYGYTF.

This chain uses TRBV5-4 with TRBJ1-1; D might be TRBD1 (6 bases). CDR1 is SGHNT and CDR2 is YYREEE in the germline V gene (reference sequence). This CDR3 has 15 amino acids. V was clipped by 2 bases and J by 3 bases, with 14 bases between them. Here the CDR3 reads CASSFSTAGDTEAFF. For the CDR3, the DNA is TGTGCCAGCAGCTTTTCGACAGCAGGGGACACTGAAGCTTTCTTT.

This clone was detected only a few times. V is TRBV6-5 and J is TRBJ2-5; 11 bases match TRBD1. With 4 bases clipped from V and 5 bases from J, the junction kept 6 bases outside the gene matches. The CDR3 totals 15 residues. Looked up from germline, CDR1 is MNHEY and CDR2 is SVGAGI. The DNA of the CDR3 is TGTGCCAGCAGTTCAAGGACAGGGGGCTGGGAGACCCAGTACTTC. Translated: CASSSRTGGWETQYF.

V gene TRBV27 combines with J gene TRBJ2-7; D unclear. The CDR3 runs to 13 residues. The ends were cut back, 5 bases at V and 6 bases at J, with 14 bases in the middle. Germline V gives CDR1 MNHEY, CDR2 SMNVEV (reference sequence). As DNA, the CDR3 is TGTGCCAGCAGTCCCGATCGTCTCACCGAGCAGTACTTC. Translation: CASSPDRLTEQYF.

This clone occurred once. This chain's CDR3 is CASSSPRAGGTDTQYF. CDR3 in DNA: TGTGCCAGCAGCTCCCCCCGTGCGGGGGGCACAGATACGCAGTATTTT. V gene TRBV7-2 combines with J gene TRBJ2-3; 7 bases are a match to TRBD2. This CDR3 region has 16 residues. From germline, CDR1 is SGHTA and CDR2 FQGNSA. The V gene end was trimmed by 4 bases and the J gene end by 1 base; junction bases not matched to a gene: 8.

The V gene is TRBV28, the J gene TRBJ1-2; 8 nucleotides agree with TRBD1. Germline V CDR1 and CDR2: MDHEN, SYDVKM. The J segment lost 4 bases and the V segment lost 5 bases, leaving 18 bases of the junction unmatched. The CDR3 is 18 residues long. The CDR3 DNA follows: TGTGCCAGCAGTCCTTCACTCCTACTGACAGGGGAGGGCTATGGCTACACCTTC. Residues: CASSPSLLLTGEGYGYTF.

The chain joins TRBV5-1 to TRBJ2-7; TRBD1 matches 10 bases. J was trimmed by 2 bases and V by 0 bases; bases with no gene match: 2. The CDR3 is made up of 15 amino acids. Germline CDR1 and CDR2: SGHRS and YFSETQ. In DNA, the CDR3 is TGCGCCAGCAGCTTGGAGACAGGGGGCCCCTACGAGCAGTACTTC. Residues: CASSLETGGPYEQYF. The full variable domain, rest sourced from reference TRBV5-1 and TRBJ2-7, is KAGVTQTPRYLIKTRGQQVTLSCSPISGHRSVSWYQQTPGQGLQFLFEYFSETQRNKGNFPGRFSGRQFSNSRSEMNVSTLELGDSALYLCASSLETGGPYEQYFGPGTRLTVT.